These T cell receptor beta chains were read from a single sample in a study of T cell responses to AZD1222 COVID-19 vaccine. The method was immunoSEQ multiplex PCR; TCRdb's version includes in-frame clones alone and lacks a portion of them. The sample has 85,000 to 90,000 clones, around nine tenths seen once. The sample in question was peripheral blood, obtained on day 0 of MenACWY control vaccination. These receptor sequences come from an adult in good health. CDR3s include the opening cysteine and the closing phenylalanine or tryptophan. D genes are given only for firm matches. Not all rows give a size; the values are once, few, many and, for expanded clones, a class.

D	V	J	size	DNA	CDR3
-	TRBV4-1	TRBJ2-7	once	TGCGCCAGCAGCCAGGAAGGGGTGGGGGAGCAGTACTTC	CASSQEGVGEQYF
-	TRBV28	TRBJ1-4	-	TGTGCCAGCAGTTCGGGCCCCTTGGGGGAAAAACTGTTTTTT	CASSSGPLGEKLFF
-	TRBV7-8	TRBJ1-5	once	TGTGCCAGCAGCTTAGCGCTGTCAGGGGATCAGCCCCAGCATTTT	CASSLALSGDQPQHF
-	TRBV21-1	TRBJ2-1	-	TGTGCCAGCAGCCGAGACAGGGTTAATGAGCAGTTCTTC	CASSRDRVNEQFF
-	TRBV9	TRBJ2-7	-	TGTGCCAGCAGCGTAATCGGGACACGGAACGGCTACGAGCAGTACTTC	CASSVIGTRNGYEQYF
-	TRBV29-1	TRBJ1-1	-	TGCAGCGTTGCCCAGAGGAATGAAGCTTTCTTT	CSVAQRNEAFF
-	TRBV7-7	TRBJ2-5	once	TGTGCTAGCAGCTTAGCTTTGGGGGGCCGCCAAGAGACCCAGTACTTC	CASSLALGGRQETQYF
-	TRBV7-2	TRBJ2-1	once	TGTGCCAGCAAGCGGGCAGGGACCAACAATGAGCAGTTCTTC	CASKRAGTNNEQFF
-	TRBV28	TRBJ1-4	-	TGTGCCAGCAGTCCCGGGGTGAATGAAAAACTGTTTTTT	CASSPGVNEKLFF
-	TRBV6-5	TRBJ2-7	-	TGTGCCAGCAGTTCCGGGACCTCCTACGCCTACGAGCAGTACTTC	CASSSGTSYAYEQYF
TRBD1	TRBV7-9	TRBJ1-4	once	TGTGCCAGCAGCTTAGGTCGGGCAGGGGGCGAAAAACTGTTTTTT	CASSLGRAGGEKLFF
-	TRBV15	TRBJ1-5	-	TGTGCCACCAGCAGAGAAGCTCAGGGATATCAGCCCCAGCATTTT	CATSREAQGYQPQHF
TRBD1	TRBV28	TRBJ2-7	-	TGTGCCAGCAGTCATCGGGACAGGGTATCCGAGCAGTACTTC	CASSHRDRVSEQYF
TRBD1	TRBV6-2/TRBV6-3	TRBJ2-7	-	TGTGCCAGCAGCTCCGACAGGGGTGTTACCTACGAGCAGTACTTC	CASSSDRGVTYEQYF
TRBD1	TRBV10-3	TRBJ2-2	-	TGTGCCATCAGTGGGACAGGGAACGGGGAGCTGTTTTTT	CAISGTGNGELFF
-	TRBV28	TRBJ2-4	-	TGTGCCAGCAGTTTTGGGGGGGCTGGAAACATTCAGTACTTC	CASSFGGAGNIQYF
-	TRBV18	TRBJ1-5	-	TGTGCCAGCTCACCAACCGGGCCAGTAAGGCAGCCCCAGCATTTT	CASSPTGPVRQPQHF
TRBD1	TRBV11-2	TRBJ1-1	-	TGTGCCAGCAGCGAACAGGGGGACACTGAAGCTTTCTTT	CASSEQGDTEAFF
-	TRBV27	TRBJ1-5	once	TGTGCCAGCAGAAAGGCGCAAGCTAATCAGCCCCAGCATTTT	CASRKAQANQPQHF
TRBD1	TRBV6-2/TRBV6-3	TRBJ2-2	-	TGTGCCAGCAGTACCGTCAGGGGGACCACCGGGGAGCTGTTTTTT	CASSTVRGTTGELFF
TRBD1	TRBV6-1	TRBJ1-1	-	TGTGCCAGCAGTAGGGACAGGACTGAAGCTTTCTTT	CASSRDRTEAFF
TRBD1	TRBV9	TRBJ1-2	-	TGTGCCAGCAGCTCCACCCCCGGGACAGGGAATGGCTACACCTTC	CASSSTPGTGNGYTF
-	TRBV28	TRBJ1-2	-	TGTGCCAGCAGTTTGTACGGGGACTATGGCTACACCTTC	CASSLYGDYGYTF
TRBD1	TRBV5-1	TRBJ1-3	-	TGCGCCAGCAGCTTGTTGGGGACAGACTCTGGAAACACCATATATTTT	CASSLLGTDSGNTIYF
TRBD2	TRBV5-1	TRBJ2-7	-	TGCGCCAGCAGCGCTATGACTAGCGCCCAGTACGAGCAGTACTTC	CASSAMTSAQYEQYF
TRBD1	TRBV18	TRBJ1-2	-	TGTGCCAGCTCGCCTCTGACAGGGAACTCTGGCTACACCTTC	CASSPLTGNSGYTF
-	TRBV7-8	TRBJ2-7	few	TGTGCCAGCAGCTTAGGGGACCAGCGCTACGAGCAGTACTTC	CASSLGDQRYEQYF
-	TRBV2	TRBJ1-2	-	TGTGCCAGCAGTGAGGGTAATCCTAACTATGGCTACACCTTC	CASSEGNPNYGYTF
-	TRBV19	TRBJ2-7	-	TGTGCCAGTAGTGCCCCCGGGACTGTCAACGAGCAGTACTTC	CASSAPGTVNEQYF
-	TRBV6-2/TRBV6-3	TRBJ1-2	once	TGTGCCAGCAGCCATCCTGGGGGCGCAGGGGGCTACACCTTC	CASSHPGGAGGYTF
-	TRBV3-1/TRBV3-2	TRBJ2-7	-	TGTGCCAGCAGCCAAGCGGGGGTCGGCGAGCAGTACTTC	CASSQAGVGEQYF
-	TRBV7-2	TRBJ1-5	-	TGTGCCAGCAGCCAATCGGCAGGGATGCGTCAGCCCCAGCATTTT	CASSQSAGMRQPQHF
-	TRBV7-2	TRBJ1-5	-	TGTGCCAGCAGCTTATCAGGGGATCAGCCCCAGCATTTT	CASSLSGDQPQHF
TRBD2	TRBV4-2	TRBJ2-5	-	TGTGCCAGCAGCCAAGCAAGGCGGGAGGCGGAGACCCAGTACTTC	CASSQARREAETQYF
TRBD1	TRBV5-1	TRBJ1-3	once	TGCGCCAGCAGCTTGGGACAGGGTTTTGCTGGAAACACCATATATTTT	CASSLGQGFAGNTIYF
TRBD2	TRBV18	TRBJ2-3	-	TGTGCCAGCTCACCCTCCCTAGCGGAAGATACGCAGTATTTT	CASSPSLAEDTQYF
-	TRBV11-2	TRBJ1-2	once	TGTGCCAGCAGCCCCGGTGGCCTCTATGGCTACACCTTC	CASSPGGLYGYTF
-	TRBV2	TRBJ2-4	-	TGTGCCAGCACAGATGGGACCAAAAACATTCAGTACTTC	CASTDGTKNIQYF
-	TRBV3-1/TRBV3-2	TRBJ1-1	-	TGTGCCAGCAGCTTCCGAGGGAACACTGAAGCTTTCTTT	CASSFRGNTEAFF
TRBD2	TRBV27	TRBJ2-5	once	TGTGCCAGCAGTCCCCGCCCAGCGGGAGGGAGGGAGACCCAGTACTTC	CASSPRPAGGRETQYF
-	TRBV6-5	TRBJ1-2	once	TGTGCCAGCAGTTACTCTCGGACAAGCTATGGCTACACCTTC	CASSYSRTSYGYTF
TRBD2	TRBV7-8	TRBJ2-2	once	TGTGCCAGCAGCGTAACTAGCGGAGTCACCGGGGAGCTGTTTTTT	CASSVTSGVTGELFF